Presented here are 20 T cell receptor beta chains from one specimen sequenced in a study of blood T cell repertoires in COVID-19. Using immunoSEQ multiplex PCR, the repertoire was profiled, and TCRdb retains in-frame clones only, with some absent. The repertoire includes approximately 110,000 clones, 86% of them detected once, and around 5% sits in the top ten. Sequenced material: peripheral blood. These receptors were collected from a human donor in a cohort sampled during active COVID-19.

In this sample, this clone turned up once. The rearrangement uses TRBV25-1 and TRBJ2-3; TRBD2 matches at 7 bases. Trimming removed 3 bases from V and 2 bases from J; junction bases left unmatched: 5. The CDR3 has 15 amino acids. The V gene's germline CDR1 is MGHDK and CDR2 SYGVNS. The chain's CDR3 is CASSDGGSVTDTQYF. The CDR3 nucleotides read TGTGCCAGCAGTGACGGCGGGAGTGTCACAGATACGCAGTATTTT.

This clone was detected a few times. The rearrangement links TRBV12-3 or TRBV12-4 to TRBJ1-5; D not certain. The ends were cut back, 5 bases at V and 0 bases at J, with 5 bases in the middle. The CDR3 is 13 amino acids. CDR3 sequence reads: CASSGPSNQPQHF. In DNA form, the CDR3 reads TGTGCCAGCAGTGGGCCTAGCAATCAGCCCCAGCATTTT.

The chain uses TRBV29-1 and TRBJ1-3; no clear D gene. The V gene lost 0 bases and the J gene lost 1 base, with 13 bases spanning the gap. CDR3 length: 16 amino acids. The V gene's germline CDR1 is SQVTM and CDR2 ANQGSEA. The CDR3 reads CSVEEGTGFSGNTIYF. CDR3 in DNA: TGCAGCGTTGAAGAGGGAACGGGGTTTTCTGGAAACACCATATATTTT.

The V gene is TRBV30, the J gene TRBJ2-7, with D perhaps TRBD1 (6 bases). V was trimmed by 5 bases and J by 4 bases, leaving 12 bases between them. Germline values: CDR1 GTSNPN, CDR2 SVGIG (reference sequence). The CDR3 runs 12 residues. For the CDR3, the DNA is TGTGCCTGGTCCGTAACAGGGTACGAGCAGTACTTC. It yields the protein CAWSVTGYEQYF.

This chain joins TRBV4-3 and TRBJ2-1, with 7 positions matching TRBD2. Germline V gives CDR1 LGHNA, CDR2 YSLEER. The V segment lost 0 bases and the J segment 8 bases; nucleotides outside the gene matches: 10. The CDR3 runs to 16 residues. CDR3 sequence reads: CASSQEWASGGDEQFF. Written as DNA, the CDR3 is TGCGCCAGCAGCCAAGAGTGGGCTTCGGGGGGTGATGAGCAGTTCTTC.

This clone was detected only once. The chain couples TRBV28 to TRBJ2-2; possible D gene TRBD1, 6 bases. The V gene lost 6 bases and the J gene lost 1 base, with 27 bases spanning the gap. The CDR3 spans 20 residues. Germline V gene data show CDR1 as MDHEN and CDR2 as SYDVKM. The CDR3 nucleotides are TGTGCCAGCAGCCTACCCCTCAAGGACAGAGTTATTAAGAACACCGGGGAGCTGTTTTTT. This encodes CASSLPLKDRVIKNTGELFF.

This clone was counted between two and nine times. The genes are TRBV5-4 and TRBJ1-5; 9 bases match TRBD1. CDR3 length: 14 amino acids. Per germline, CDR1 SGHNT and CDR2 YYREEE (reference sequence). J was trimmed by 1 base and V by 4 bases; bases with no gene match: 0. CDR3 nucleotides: TGTGCCAGCAGCGACAGGGGGAGCAATCAGCCCCAGCATTTT. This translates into CASSDRGSNQPQHF.

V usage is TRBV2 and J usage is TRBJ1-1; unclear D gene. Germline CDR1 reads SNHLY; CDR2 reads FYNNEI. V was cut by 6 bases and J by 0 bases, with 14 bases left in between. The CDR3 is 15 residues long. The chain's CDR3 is CASSATGIMNTEAFF. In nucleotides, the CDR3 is TGTGCCAGCAGCGCAACGGGAATCATGAACACTGAAGCTTTCTTT.

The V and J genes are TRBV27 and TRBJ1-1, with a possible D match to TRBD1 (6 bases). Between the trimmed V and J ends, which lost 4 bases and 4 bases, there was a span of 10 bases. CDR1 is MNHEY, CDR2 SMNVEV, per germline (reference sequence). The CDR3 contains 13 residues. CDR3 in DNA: TGTGCCAGCAGTTCCAACAGGGCCACTGAAGCTTTCTTT. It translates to CASSSNRATEAFF.

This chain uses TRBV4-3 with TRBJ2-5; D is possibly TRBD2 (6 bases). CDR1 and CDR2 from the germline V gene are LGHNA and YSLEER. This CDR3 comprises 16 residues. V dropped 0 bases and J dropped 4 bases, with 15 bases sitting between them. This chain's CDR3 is CASSQDFGSFGETQYF. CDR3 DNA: TGCGCCAGCAGCCAAGATTTCGGGAGCTTCGGAGAGACCCAGTACTTC.

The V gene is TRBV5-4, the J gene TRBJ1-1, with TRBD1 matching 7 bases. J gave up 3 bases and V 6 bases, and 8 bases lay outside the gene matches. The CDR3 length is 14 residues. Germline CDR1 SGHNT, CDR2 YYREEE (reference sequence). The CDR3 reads CASIPDRRDTEAFF. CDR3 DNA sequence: TGTGCCAGCATCCCGGACAGGCGTGACACTGAAGCTTTCTTT.

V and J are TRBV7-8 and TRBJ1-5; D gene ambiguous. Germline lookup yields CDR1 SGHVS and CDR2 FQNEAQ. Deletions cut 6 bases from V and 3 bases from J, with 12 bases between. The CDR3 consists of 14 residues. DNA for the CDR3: TGTGCCAGCAGTTTCGGGGATCCCAATCAGCCCCAGCATTTT. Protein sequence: CASSFGDPNQPQHF.

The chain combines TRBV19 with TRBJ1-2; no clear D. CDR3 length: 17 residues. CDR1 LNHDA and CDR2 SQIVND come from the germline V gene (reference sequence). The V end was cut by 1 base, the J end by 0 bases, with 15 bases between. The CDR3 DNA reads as TGTGCCAGTAGTATAGCGGGAGGGCGGGGAGCTAACTATGGCTACACCTTC. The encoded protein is CASSIAGGRGANYGYTF.

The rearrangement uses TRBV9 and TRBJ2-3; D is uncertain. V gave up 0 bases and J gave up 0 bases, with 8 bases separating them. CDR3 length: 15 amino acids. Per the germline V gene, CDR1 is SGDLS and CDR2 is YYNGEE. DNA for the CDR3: TGTGCCAGCAGCGTAGGCGGAAGTAGCACAGATACGCAGTATTTT. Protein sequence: CASSVGGSSTDTQYF.

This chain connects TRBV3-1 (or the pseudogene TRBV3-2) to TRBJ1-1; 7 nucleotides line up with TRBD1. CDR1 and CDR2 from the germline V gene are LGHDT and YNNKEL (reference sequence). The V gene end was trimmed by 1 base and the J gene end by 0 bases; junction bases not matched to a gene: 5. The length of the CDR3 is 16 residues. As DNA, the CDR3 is TGTGCCAGCAGCCAAGGGGGACAGTACATGAACACTGAAGCTTTCTTT. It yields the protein CASSQGGQYMNTEAFF.

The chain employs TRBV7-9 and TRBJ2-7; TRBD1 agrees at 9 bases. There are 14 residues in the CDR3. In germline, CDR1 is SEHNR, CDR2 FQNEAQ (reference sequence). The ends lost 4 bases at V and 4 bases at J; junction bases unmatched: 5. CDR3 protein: CASSWSGQGYEQYF. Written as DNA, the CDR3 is TGTGCCAGCAGCTGGTCGGGACAGGGTTACGAGCAGTACTTC.

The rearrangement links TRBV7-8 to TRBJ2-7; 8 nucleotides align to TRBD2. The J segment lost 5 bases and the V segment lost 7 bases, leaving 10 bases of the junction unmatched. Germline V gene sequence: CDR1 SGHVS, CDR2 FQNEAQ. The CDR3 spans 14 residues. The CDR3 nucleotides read TGTGCCAGCACCTCCGGGACTAGTAATCACGAGCAGTACTTC. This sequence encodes CASTSGTSNHEQYF.

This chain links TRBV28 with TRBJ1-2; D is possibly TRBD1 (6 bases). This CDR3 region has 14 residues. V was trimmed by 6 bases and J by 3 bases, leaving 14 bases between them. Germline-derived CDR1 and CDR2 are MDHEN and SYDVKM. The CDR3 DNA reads TGTGCCAGCAGGGGGTTGGGGGCTGACTATGGCTACACCTTC. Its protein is CASRGLGADYGYTF.

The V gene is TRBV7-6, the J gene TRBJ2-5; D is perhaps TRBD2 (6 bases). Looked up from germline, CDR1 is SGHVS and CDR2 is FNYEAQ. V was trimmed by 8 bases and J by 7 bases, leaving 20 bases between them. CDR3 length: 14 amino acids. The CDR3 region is CASRAGPLGGTQYF. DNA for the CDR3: TGTGCCAGCCGGGCGGGACCGCTCGGCGGGACCCAGTACTTC.

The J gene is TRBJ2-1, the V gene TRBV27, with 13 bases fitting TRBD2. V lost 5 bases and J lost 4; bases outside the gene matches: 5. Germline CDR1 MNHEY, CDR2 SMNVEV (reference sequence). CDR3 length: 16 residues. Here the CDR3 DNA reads TGTGCCAGCAGTCTAGGGACTAGCGGGATATACAATGAGCAGTTCTTC. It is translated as CASSLGTSGIYNEQFF.